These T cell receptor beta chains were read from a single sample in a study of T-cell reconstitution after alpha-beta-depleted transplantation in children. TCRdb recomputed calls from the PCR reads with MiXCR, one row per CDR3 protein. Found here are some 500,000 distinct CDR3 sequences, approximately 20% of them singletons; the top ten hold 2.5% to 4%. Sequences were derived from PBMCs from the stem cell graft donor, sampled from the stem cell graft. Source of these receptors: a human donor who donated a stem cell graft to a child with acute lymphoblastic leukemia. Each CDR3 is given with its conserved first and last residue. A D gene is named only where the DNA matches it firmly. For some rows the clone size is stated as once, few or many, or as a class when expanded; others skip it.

CDR3nt: TGTGCCACCAGCAGAGTCCCCTTGTGGGCAGATCCTCTCAATCAGCCCCAGCATTTT
CDR3aa: CATSRVPLWADPLNQPQHF
j_gene: TRBJ1-5
abundance: few
v_gene: TRBV15
d_gene: NA

CDR3nt: TGTGCCAGCAGCTCAGTCAGGGGGCGCCGGGAAAAACTGTTTTTT
CDR3aa: CASSSVRGRREKLFF
j_gene: TRBJ1-4
abundance: few
v_gene: TRBV7-9
d_gene: TRBD1

CDR3nt: TGTGCCAGCCACAAAAGCTCCTACAATGAGCAGTTCTTC
CDR3aa: CASHKSSYNEQFF
j_gene: TRBJ2-1
abundance: few
v_gene: TRBV6-1
d_gene: NA

CDR3nt: TGTGCCAGCAGCGTAGCTCGCCCAGCGGGAAGCACAGATACGCAGTATTTT
CDR3aa: CASSVARPAGSTDTQYF
j_gene: TRBJ2-3
abundance: few
v_gene: TRBV9
d_gene: TRBD2

CDR3nt: TGTGCCAGCAGCTTGCCCACCGGGACCTACGAGCAGTACTTC
CDR3aa: CASSLPTGTYEQYF
j_gene: TRBJ2-7
abundance: many
v_gene: TRBV5-6
d_gene: NA

CDR3nt: TGTGCCAGCAGTGAAGCGGAGGTGGGGAACTATGGCTACACCTTC
CDR3aa: CASSEAEVGNYGYTF
j_gene: TRBJ1-2
abundance: NA
v_gene: TRBV6-1
d_gene: NA

CDR3nt: TGTGCCACCAGCAGTACTAGCGGGAGTATCAATGAGCAGTTCTTC
CDR3aa: CATSSTSGSINEQFF
j_gene: TRBJ2-1
abundance: few
v_gene: TRBV15
d_gene: TRBD2

CDR3nt: TGCAGTGCTGGGCTAAATAGCAATCAGCCCCAGCATTTT
CDR3aa: CSAGLNSNQPQHF
j_gene: TRBJ1-5
abundance: few
v_gene: TRBV20-1
d_gene: NA

CDR3nt: TGCGCCAGCAGCTTCCAGGGGGCAGGCACTGAAGCTTTCTTT
CDR3aa: CASSFQGAGTEAFF
j_gene: TRBJ1-1
abundance: many
v_gene: TRBV5-1
d_gene: TRBD1

CDR3nt: TGCGCCAGCAGCCAAGGACAGATAACGGGAACGACTGAAGCTTTCTTT
CDR3aa: CASSQGQITGTTEAFF
j_gene: TRBJ1-1
abundance: few
v_gene: TRBV5-1
d_gene: NA

CDR3nt: TGTGCCAGCAGCTACAGGGACAGTTACTATGGCTACACCTTC
CDR3aa: CASSYRDSYYGYTF
j_gene: TRBJ1-2
abundance: once
v_gene: TRBV7-9
d_gene: TRBD1

CDR3nt: TGTGCCATCAGCTGGGGCTGGAATGAAAAACTGTTTTTT
CDR3aa: CAISWGWNEKLFF
j_gene: TRBJ1-4
abundance: NA
v_gene: TRBV10-3
d_gene: NA

CDR3nt: TGTGCCAGCAGCTTGTTAGGACGGACCTCTGGGGCCAACGTCCTGACTTTC
CDR3aa: CASSLLGRTSGANVLTF
j_gene: TRBJ2-6
abundance: NA
v_gene: TRBV5-5
d_gene: NA

CDR3nt: TGCGCCAGCAGCGAGAGGGGAGAGACCCAGTACTTC
CDR3aa: CASSERGETQYF
j_gene: TRBJ2-5
abundance: many
v_gene: TRBV5-1
d_gene: NA

CDR3nt: TGTGCCAGCAGTTACGTGGGGGGACAGGGGAACCAGCCCCAGCATTTT
CDR3aa: CASSYVGGQGNQPQHF
j_gene: TRBJ1-5
abundance: NA
v_gene: TRBV7-9
d_gene: TRBD1

CDR3nt: TGTGCCTGGAGAGGTGAGGGAGGGGAAGCTTTCTTT
CDR3aa: CAWRGEGGEAFF
j_gene: TRBJ1-1
abundance: NA
v_gene: TRBV30
d_gene: NA

CDR3nt: TGCAGTGCTAGAGATCCAGGCTTGCAGTACTTC
CDR3aa: CSARDPGLQYF
j_gene: TRBJ2-7
abundance: few
v_gene: TRBV20-1
d_gene: NA

CDR3nt: TGCAGCGTGGAGGGACGCGGTCCCTACGAGCAGTACTTC
CDR3aa: CSVEGRGPYEQYF
j_gene: TRBJ2-7
abundance: NA
v_gene: TRBV29-1
d_gene: NA

CDR3nt: TGTGCCAGCAGTTTAAGGGCGGGGAATTCACCCCTCCACTTT
CDR3aa: CASSLRAGNSPLHF
j_gene: TRBJ1-6
abundance: NA
v_gene: TRBV12-3/TRBV12-4
d_gene: NA

CDR3nt: TGCAGTGCTAGCAGAAACGAGCAGTACTTC
CDR3aa: CSASRNEQYF
j_gene: TRBJ2-7
abundance: few
v_gene: TRBV20-1
d_gene: NA

CDR3nt: TGTGCCAGCACCGACCCAGACAGGGCCACCTACGAGCAGTACTTC
CDR3aa: CASTDPDRATYEQYF
j_gene: TRBJ2-7
abundance: NA
v_gene: TRBV6-2/TRBV6-3
d_gene: TRBD1

CDR3nt: TGTGCCAGCAGTTTGCGGGAGGACTATGGCTACACCTTC
CDR3aa: CASSLREDYGYTF
j_gene: TRBJ1-2
abundance: few
v_gene: TRBV12-3/TRBV12-4
d_gene: NA

CDR3nt: TGCGCCAGCAGCCAGACAGGGACTGGGGCCAACGTCCTGACTTTC
CDR3aa: CASSQTGTGANVLTF
j_gene: TRBJ2-6
abundance: NA
v_gene: TRBV10-2
d_gene: TRBD1

CDR3nt: TGTGCCAGCAGTGAAACGACGAAAGCTTTCTTT
CDR3aa: CASSETTKAFF
j_gene: TRBJ1-1
abundance: few
v_gene: TRBV6-1
d_gene: NA

CDR3nt: TGTGCCAGCAGTTTACCGGGAGGGCAAGAGACCCAGTACTTC
CDR3aa: CASSLPGGQETQYF
j_gene: TRBJ2-5
abundance: NA
v_gene: TRBV12-3/TRBV12-4
d_gene: TRBD2

CDR3nt: TGTGCCAGCAGTTGGAACTCCGACGGGACTAGTGTCAACGAGCAGTACTTC
CDR3aa: CASSWNSDGTSVNEQYF
j_gene: TRBJ2-7
abundance: few
v_gene: TRBV12-3/TRBV12-4
d_gene: TRBD2

CDR3nt: TGTGCCAGCTATCCGGATACGCAGTATTTT
CDR3aa: CASYPDTQYF
j_gene: TRBJ2-3
abundance: NA
v_gene: TRBV5-5
d_gene: NA

CDR3nt: TGTGCCAGCAGCTTGGGACAGGGGGATGGCACTGAAGCTTTCTTT
CDR3aa: CASSLGQGDGTEAFF
j_gene: TRBJ1-1
abundance: few
v_gene: TRBV7-9
d_gene: TRBD1

CDR3nt: TGTGCCAGCAGCTTGTCGGCCTTCCAGCGGGGAAGCACAGATACGCAGTATTTT
CDR3aa: CASSLSAFQRGSTDTQYF
j_gene: TRBJ2-3
abundance: many
v_gene: TRBV11-2
d_gene: TRBD2

CDR3nt: TGTGCCAGCAGCACCCACAGGACTAGCGCCAATGAGCAGTTCTTC
CDR3aa: CASSTHRTSANEQFF
j_gene: TRBJ2-1
abundance: NA
v_gene: TRBV5-5
d_gene: TRBD2

CDR3nt: TGTGCCAGCAGCTTAGTAGTAGCGGGAGTGGAATTCTTC
CDR3aa: CASSLVVAGVEFF
j_gene: TRBJ2-1
abundance: NA
v_gene: TRBV7-9
d_gene: TRBD2

CDR3nt: TGTGCCATCAGTGGGACGTCAGACAATGAGCAGTTCTTC
CDR3aa: CAISGTSDNEQFF
j_gene: TRBJ2-1
abundance: NA
v_gene: TRBV10-3
d_gene: NA

CDR3nt: TGTGCCAGCAGCCCCCCTCCCGGGGTGCCCTACGAGCAGTACTTC
CDR3aa: CASSPPPGVPYEQYF
j_gene: TRBJ2-7
abundance: few
v_gene: TRBV7-8
d_gene: NA

CDR3nt: TGTGCCAGCAGCTTAGAAATCGGGGGCACAGATACGCAGTATTTT
CDR3aa: CASSLEIGGTDTQYF
j_gene: TRBJ2-3
abundance: NA
v_gene: TRBV7-2
d_gene: NA

CDR3nt: TGCGCCAGCAGCATTGCTCGAGGGAGCTCCTACAATGAGCAGTTCTTC
CDR3aa: CASSIARGSSYNEQFF
j_gene: TRBJ2-1
abundance: NA
v_gene: TRBV5-1
d_gene: NA

CDR3nt: TGTGCCAGCAGCTTTCCTAGCGGGAGTACCACCGGGGAGCTGTTTTTT
CDR3aa: CASSFPSGSTTGELFF
j_gene: TRBJ2-2
abundance: few
v_gene: TRBV12-3/TRBV12-4
d_gene: TRBD2

CDR3nt: TGCGCCAGCAGGGCAAGGACTAGCCTCGAGACCCAGTACTTC
CDR3aa: CASRARTSLETQYF
j_gene: TRBJ2-5
abundance: few
v_gene: TRBV10-2
d_gene: TRBD2

CDR3nt: TGTGCCAGCAGTCATCGAGGACTAGCGGGAGGGCCCGACCCAGATACGCAGTATTTT
CDR3aa: CASSHRGLAGGPDPDTQYF
j_gene: TRBJ2-3
abundance: NA
v_gene: TRBV12-3/TRBV12-4
d_gene: TRBD2

CDR3nt: TGTGCCAGCTCACTTCAGACGGGAACTGAAGCTTTCTTT
CDR3aa: CASSLQTGTEAFF
j_gene: TRBJ1-1
abundance: NA
v_gene: TRBV18
d_gene: NA

CDR3nt: TGTGCCAGCAGTGACCGGGGACTAGCGGGAGGGGAGACCCAGTACTTC
CDR3aa: CASSDRGLAGGETQYF
j_gene: TRBJ2-5
abundance: NA
v_gene: TRBV2
d_gene: TRBD2

CDR3nt: TGTGCCAGCAGTTTAAGTCAGAGCACAGATACGCAGTATTTT
CDR3aa: CASSLSQSTDTQYF
j_gene: TRBJ2-3
abundance: NA
v_gene: TRBV27
d_gene: NA

CDR3nt: TGTGCCAGCTCACGACTGGGGGGGGTTTCCTACGAGCAGTACTTC
CDR3aa: CASSRLGGVSYEQYF
j_gene: TRBJ2-7
abundance: few
v_gene: TRBV18
d_gene: TRBD2

CDR3nt: TGTGCCAGCAGCCATGGGGTTTGGGGCACTGAAGCTTTCTTT
CDR3aa: CASSHGVWGTEAFF
j_gene: TRBJ1-1
abundance: NA
v_gene: TRBV3-1
d_gene: NA

CDR3nt: TGTGCCAGCAGCTTGGTTGTGCTAGCGGGAGAGGGGCCCTACGAGCAGTACTTC
CDR3aa: CASSLVVLAGEGPYEQYF
j_gene: TRBJ2-7
abundance: NA
v_gene: TRBV5-4
d_gene: TRBD2

CDR3nt: TGCAGTGCCAGCGACCCGGACAGAAATCAGCCCCAGCATTTT
CDR3aa: CSASDPDRNQPQHF
j_gene: TRBJ1-5
abundance: NA
v_gene: TRBV20-1
d_gene: NA

CDR3nt: TGTGCCAGCAGCCAACTCCCAGTCGCTGGCTACACCTTC
CDR3aa: CASSQLPVAGYTF
j_gene: TRBJ1-2
abundance: many
v_gene: TRBV14
d_gene: NA

CDR3nt: TGCAGCGTTGAAGATTTCTCTGGGGCCAACGTCCTGACTTTC
CDR3aa: CSVEDFSGANVLTF
j_gene: TRBJ2-6
abundance: NA
v_gene: TRBV29-1
d_gene: NA

CDR3nt: TGTGCCAGCAGCTTGTTCGCCGGACAGGGACTCAACGAGCAGTACTTC
CDR3aa: CASSLFAGQGLNEQYF
j_gene: TRBJ2-7
abundance: NA
v_gene: TRBV5-6
d_gene: TRBD1

CDR3nt: TGCGCCAGCAGCTTTTGGGGGATGTCCTACGAGCAGTACTTC
CDR3aa: CASSFWGMSYEQYF
j_gene: TRBJ2-7
abundance: NA
v_gene: TRBV5-1
d_gene: NA

CDR3nt: TGCAGTGCTAGAGATATTACGTCACAGGGGACTGAAGCTTTCTTT
CDR3aa: CSARDITSQGTEAFF
j_gene: TRBJ1-1
abundance: NA
v_gene: TRBV20-1
d_gene: TRBD1

CDR3nt: TGCAGTGCTAGAGCAGTAAGGTCACTACGCTCCTACGAGCAGTACTTC
CDR3aa: CSARAVRSLRSYEQYF
j_gene: TRBJ2-7
abundance: NA
v_gene: TRBV20-1
d_gene: NA

CDR3nt: TGCGCCAGCAGCCGGAGCGCGGGAGGATGGGGAAGCTCCTACAATGAGCAGTTCTTC
CDR3aa: CASSRSAGGWGSSYNEQFF
j_gene: TRBJ2-1
abundance: many
v_gene: TRBV5-1
d_gene: TRBD2

CDR3nt: TGTGCCAGTAGTATGGTGGGTCTCGGGGATACGCAGTATTTT
CDR3aa: CASSMVGLGDTQYF
j_gene: TRBJ2-3
abundance: few
v_gene: TRBV19
d_gene: NA